This T cell receptor beta chain comes out of a study of blood T cell repertoires in COVID-19. The V and J ends lost 1 base and 1 base respectively, with 8 bases between them. The CDR3 totals 14 residues. The germline V gene encodes CDR1 SGHTA and CDR2 FQGNSA. Authors' data handling: Nucleated cell number was recorded as an estimate derived from reference gene primer amplification. Only in-frame clones appear in the TCRdb table, and some are missing; sequencing was by immunoSEQ multiplex PCR. That table supplies the V and J calls and clone size; D and trimming were determined from the DNA. The sample contains about 300,000 clones, around 84% of which appear only once.

This sequence joins TRBV7-2 and TRBJ2-7, with D unresolved. The source is a man aged 70 or older with acute or convalescent COVID-19. The specimen sequenced was peripheral blood. CDR3 nucleotides: TGTGCCAGCAGCTTAGTTGCCAGTTCCTACGAGCAGTACTTC. Encoded protein: CASSLVASSYEQYF.